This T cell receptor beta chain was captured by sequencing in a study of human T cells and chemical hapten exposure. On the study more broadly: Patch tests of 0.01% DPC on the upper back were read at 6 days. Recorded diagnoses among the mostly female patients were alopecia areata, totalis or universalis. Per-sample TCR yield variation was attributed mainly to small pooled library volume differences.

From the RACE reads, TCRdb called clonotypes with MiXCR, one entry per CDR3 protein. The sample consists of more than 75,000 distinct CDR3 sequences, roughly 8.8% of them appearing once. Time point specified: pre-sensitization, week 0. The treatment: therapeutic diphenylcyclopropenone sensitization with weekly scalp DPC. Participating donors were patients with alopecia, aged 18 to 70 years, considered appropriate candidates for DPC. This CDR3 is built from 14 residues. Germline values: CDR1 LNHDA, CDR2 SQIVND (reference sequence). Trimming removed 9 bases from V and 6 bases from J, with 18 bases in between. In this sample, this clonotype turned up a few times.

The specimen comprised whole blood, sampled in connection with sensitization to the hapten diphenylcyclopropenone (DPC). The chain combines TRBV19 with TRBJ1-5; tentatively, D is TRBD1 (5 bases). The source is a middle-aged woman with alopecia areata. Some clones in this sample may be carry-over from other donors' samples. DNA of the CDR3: TGTGCCAGCCTAGACGGAGCAGGGTTTCAGCCCCAGCATTTT. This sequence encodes CASLDGAGFQPQHF.